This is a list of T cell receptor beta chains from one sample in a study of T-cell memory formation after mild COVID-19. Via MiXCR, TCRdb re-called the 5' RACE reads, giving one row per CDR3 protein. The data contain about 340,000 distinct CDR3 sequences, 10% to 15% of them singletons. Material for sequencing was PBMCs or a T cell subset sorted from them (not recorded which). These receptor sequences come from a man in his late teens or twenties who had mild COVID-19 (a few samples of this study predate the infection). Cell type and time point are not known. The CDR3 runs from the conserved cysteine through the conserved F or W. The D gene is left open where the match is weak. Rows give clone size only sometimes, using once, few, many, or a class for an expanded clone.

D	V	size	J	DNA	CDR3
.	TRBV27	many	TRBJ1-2	TGTGCCAGCAGTCACTACAGGTCAGCTAACTATGGCTACACCTTC	CASSHYRSANYGYTF
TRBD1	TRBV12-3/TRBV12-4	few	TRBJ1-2	TGTGCCAGCAGTTTAGCAGGGGGCATTAACTATGGCTACACCTTC	CASSLAGGINYGYTF
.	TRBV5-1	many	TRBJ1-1	TGCGCCAGCAGCGCTCAGAACACTGAAGCTTTCTTT	CASSAQNTEAFF
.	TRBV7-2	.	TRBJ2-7	TGTGCCAGCAGCTTAGAAATCGGCAGGGTCTTCGGGCAGTACTTC	CASSLEIGRVFGQYF
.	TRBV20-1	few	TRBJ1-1	TGCAGTGCTAGAGATGAGGGAATAAACACTGAAGCTTTCTTT	CSARDEGINTEAFF
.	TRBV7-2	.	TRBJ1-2	TGTGCCAGCAGCTTACACGGGGATAACTATGGCTACACCTTC	CASSLHGDNYGYTF
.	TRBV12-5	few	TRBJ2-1	TGTGCTAGTGGTTTGGGGCGAAGCGATGAGCAGTTCTTC	CASGLGRSDEQFF
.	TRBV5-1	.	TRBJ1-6	TGCGCCAGCAGCCCGGAGGGGGGCTCACCCCTCCACTTT	CASSPEGGSPLHF
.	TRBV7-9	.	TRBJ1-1	TGTGCCAGCAGCTCTCTTCGTATGAGGACGTTTGAAGCTTTCTTT	CASSSLRMRTFEAFF
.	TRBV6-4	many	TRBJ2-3	TGTGCCAGCAGTGACTCCGGGCCCACAGATACGCAGTATTTT	CASSDSGPTDTQYF
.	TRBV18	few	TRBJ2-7	TGTGCCAGCTCACCAGGCTCCGCCGGCGAGCAGTACTTC	CASSPGSAGEQYF
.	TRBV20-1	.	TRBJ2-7	TGCAGTGCTAGAGATCCAAAACCAGGGTTATGGTACGAGCAGTACTTC	CSARDPKPGLWYEQYF
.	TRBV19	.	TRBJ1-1	TGTGCCAGTAGTTCCAGTAAAGGCACTGAAGCTTTCTTT	CASSSSKGTEAFF
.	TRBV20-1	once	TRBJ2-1	TGCAGTGCTGTACCTCTCCACGTCGGGCAGTTCTTC	CSAVPLHVGQFF
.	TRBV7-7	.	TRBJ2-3	TGTGCTAGCAGCTTAAATACGGGGAGCACAGATACGCAGTATTTT	CASSLNTGSTDTQYF
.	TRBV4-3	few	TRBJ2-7	TGCGCCAGCAGCCAAAGGACATTTTACGAGCAGTACTTC	CASSQRTFYEQYF
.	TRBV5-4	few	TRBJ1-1	TGTGCCAGCAGCTTGGAGTACAAGAACACTGAAGCTTTCTTT	CASSLEYKNTEAFF
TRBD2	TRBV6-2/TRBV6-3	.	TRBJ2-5	TGTGCCAGCAGTCCCCGTAGCGGGGGGGTTAAAGAGACCCAGTACTTC	CASSPRSGGVKETQYF
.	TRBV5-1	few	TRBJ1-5	TGCGCCAGCAGCCGGACCCAACAGGGATGTTGGCAGCCCCAGCATTTT	CASSRTQQGCWQPQHF
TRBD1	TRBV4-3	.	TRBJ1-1	TGCGCCAGCAGCCAGAGGACAGGGGCGAACACTGAAGCTTTCTTT	CASSQRTGANTEAFF
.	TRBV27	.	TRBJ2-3	TGTGCCAGCATTTCATCTCCGGGACCGGACATGGATACGCAGTATTTT	CASISSPGPDMDTQYF
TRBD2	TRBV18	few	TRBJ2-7	TGTGCCAGCTCACCACTCCCCAGCGGGGGCTTCACCGACTACGAGCAGTACTTC	CASSPLPSGGFTDYEQYF
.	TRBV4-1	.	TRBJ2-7	TGCGCCAGCAGCCGGGTAGAAGCCTACGAGCAGTACTTC	CASSRVEAYEQYF
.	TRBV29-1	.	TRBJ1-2	TGCAGCGTTGACTGGTCGGCCGGCTCCTTC	CSVDWSAGSF
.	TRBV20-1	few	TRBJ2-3	TGCAGTGCTAGGGACCACACAGATACGCAGTATTTT	CSARDHTDTQYF
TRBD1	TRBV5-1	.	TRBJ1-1	TGCGCCAGCAGCAACCGGACAGGGGGCTATACTGAAGCTTTCTTT	CASSNRTGGYTEAFF
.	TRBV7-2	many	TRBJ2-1	TGTGCCAGCAGCATTAACACAAACTCCTACAATGAGCAGTTCTTC	CASSINTNSYNEQFF
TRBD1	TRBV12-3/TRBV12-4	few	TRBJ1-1	TGTGCCAGCAGCTGGACAGGGGGGAACACTGAAGCTTTCTTT	CASSWTGGNTEAFF
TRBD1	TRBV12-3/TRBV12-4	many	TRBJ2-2	TGTGCCAGCAGTCGACAGGGTTACACCGGGGAGCTGTTTTTT	CASSRQGYTGELFF
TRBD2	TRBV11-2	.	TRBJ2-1	TGTGCCTTAAGGTCCCTAGCGGGGTATAATGAGCAGTTCTTC	CALRSLAGYNEQFF
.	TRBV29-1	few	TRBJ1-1	TGCAGCGGAAAGGACACTAACACTGAAGCTTTCTTT	CSGKDTNTEAFF
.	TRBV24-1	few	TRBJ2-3	TGTGCCACCAGTGATGTGGCAGATACGCAGTATTTT	CATSDVADTQYF
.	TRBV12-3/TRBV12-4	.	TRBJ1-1	TGTGCCAGCAGTTTAGGTCGGATCACTGAAGCTTTCTTT	CASSLGRITEAFF
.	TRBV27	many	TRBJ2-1	TGTGCCAGCAGTTTAGCCGGGGGAGGCCGGTTGAATGAGCAGTTCTTC	CASSLAGGGRLNEQFF
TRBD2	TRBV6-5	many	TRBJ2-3	TGTGCCAGCCGTCCGGGGGGGGGCACAGATACGCAGTATTTT	CASRPGGGTDTQYF
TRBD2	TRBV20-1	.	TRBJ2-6	TGCAGTGCTTCCGGGAGGGGTGGGGCCAACGTCCTGACTTTC	CSASGRGGANVLTF